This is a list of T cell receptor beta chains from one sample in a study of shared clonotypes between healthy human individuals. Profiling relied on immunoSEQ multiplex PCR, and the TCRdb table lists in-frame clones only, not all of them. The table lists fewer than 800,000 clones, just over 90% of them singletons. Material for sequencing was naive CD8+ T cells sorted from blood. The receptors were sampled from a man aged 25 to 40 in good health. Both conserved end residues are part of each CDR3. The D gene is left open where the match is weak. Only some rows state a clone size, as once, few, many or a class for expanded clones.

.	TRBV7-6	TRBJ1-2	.	TGTGCCAGCAGCCCCTCTGGGGGTACCCTTGGCTACACCTTC	CASSPSGGTLGYTF
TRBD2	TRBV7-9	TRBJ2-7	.	TGTGCCAGCAGTGATAGCGGGAGGCTCGGGGAGCAGTACTTC	CASSDSGRLGEQYF
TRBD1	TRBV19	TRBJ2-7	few	TGTGCCAGTAGTTCCCGGACAGGGCTGATGTGGGAGCAGTACTTC	CASSSRTGLMWEQYF
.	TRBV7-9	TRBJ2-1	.	TGTGCCAGCAGCTTAGCGTGGAGAAGGGGCAATGAGCAGTTCTTC	CASSLAWRRGNEQFF
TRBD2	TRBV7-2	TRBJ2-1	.	TGTGCCAGCAGCTTCGGAACTAGCGGGAGATTTTTTCGCAATGAGCAGTTCTTC	CASSFGTSGRFFRNEQFF
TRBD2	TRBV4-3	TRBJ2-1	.	TGCGCCAGCAGTCCTAGCGGAGTCTCCTACAATGAGCAGTTCTTC	CASSPSGVSYNEQFF
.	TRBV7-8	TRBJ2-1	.	TGTGCCAGCAGCTTATTCTCCTACAATGAGCAGTTCTTC	CASSLFSYNEQFF
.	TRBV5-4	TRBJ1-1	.	TGTGCCAGCAGCTTGACCGGGGAAACTCGGCCTGAAGCTTTCTTT	CASSLTGETRPEAFF
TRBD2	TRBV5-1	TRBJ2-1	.	TGCGCCAGCAGCTGGACTAGCGGGGGGTTCAATGAGCAGTTCTTC	CASSWTSGGFNEQFF
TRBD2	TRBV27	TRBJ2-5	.	TGTGCCAGCACTCCCCCGGGGGGGGAGACCCAGTACTTC	CASTPPGGETQYF
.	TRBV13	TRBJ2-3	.	TGTGCCAGCAGCTTACAGGGGAGGGGCACAGATACGCAGTATTTT	CASSLQGRGTDTQYF
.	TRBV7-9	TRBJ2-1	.	TGTGCCAGCAGCTTAGAACAGGGCTACAATGAGCAGTTCTTC	CASSLEQGYNEQFF
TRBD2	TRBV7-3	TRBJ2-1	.	TGTGCCAGCAGCTCAAACCCGGGACTAGCCGATGAGCAGTTCTTC	CASSSNPGLADEQFF
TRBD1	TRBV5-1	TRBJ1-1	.	TGCGCCAGCAGCGTCCTACAGGGGGCAAGAGCTTTCTTT	CASSVLQGARAFF
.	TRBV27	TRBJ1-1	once	TGTGCCAGCAGTTTTGGGCAGAACACTGAAGCTTTCTTT	CASSFGQNTEAFF
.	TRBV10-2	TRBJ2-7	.	TGCGCCAGCAGAACCGGGACCCGGGAGCAGTACTTC	CASRTGTREQYF
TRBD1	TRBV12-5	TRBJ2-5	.	TGTGCTAGTGGACCGGGACAGGGAATTGGAGAGACCCAGTACTTC	CASGPGQGIGETQYF
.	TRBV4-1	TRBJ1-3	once	TGCGCCAGCAGCCCCCGGGAGGGCTCTGGAAACACCATATATTTT	CASSPREGSGNTIYF
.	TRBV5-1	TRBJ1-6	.	TGCGCCAGCGATTCTCATTCTAATTCACCCCTCCACTTT	CASDSHSNSPLHF
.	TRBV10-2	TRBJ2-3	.	TGCGCCAGCAGTTCGCCGGGACACCGGGGAGGAGATACGCAGTATTTT	CASSSPGHRGGDTQYF
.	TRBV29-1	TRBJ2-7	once	TGCAGCGTTGTCAGCACGCAGGGATCCTACGAGCAGTACTTC	CSVVSTQGSYEQYF
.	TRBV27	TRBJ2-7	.	TGTGCCAGCAGTTTAAACGCCCGACTGGAGCAGTACTTC	CASSLNARLEQYF
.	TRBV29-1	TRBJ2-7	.	TGCAGCGTTGCGGGCCTGGACAACTCCTACGAGCAGTACTTC	CSVAGLDNSYEQYF
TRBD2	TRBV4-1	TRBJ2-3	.	TGCGCCAGCAGCCAAGATCAAATAGGACTAGCAGACACAGATACGCAGTATTTT	CASSQDQIGLADTDTQYF
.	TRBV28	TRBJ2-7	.	TGTGCCAGCAGTCGTCGGGCCACCCTTGAGGAGCAGTACTTC	CASSRRATLEEQYF
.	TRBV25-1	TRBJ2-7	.	TGTGCCAGCAGTGATGAACTGGCAGGGAACTACGAGCAGTACTTC	CASSDELAGNYEQYF
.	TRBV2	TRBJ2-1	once	TGTGCCACCCCTTTACTTCTTTTGTCCAATGAGCAGTTCTTC	CATPLLLLSNEQFF
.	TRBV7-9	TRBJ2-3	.	TGTGCCAGCAGCGCAGCCGGATACACAGATACGCAGTATTTT	CASSAAGYTDTQYF
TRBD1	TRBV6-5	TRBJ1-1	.	TGTGCCAGCAGTTACGGGACAGGGGGCCGGGGTCTGGAAGCTTTCTTT	CASSYGTGGRGLEAFF
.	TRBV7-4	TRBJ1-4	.	TGTGCCAGCAGCTTAACCCCGGGACGGGAGAATGAAAAACTGTTTTTT	CASSLTPGRENEKLFF
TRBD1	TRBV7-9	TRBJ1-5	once	TGTGCCAGCAGCTTAGTAGGGACAGGAGTTAGCAATCAGCCCCAGCATTTT	CASSLVGTGVSNQPQHF
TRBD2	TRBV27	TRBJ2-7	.	TGTGCCAGCAGTGATGGACTAGCGGGATTCAGGGAGCAGTACTTC	CASSDGLAGFREQYF
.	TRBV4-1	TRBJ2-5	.	TGCGCCAGCAGCCCACAGGGCGTCCAAGAGACCCAGTACTTC	CASSPQGVQETQYF
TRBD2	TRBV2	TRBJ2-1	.	TGTGCCAGCAGTGAAGGTGCGGGAGTTTTCTACAATGAGCAGTTCTTC	CASSEGAGVFYNEQFF
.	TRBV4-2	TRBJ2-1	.	TGTGCCAGCAGCTTGGAACCCCATCATGAGCAGTTCTTC	CASSLEPHHEQFF
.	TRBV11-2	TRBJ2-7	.	TGTGCCAGCTCCCTGGGGAGCTCCTACGAGCAGTACTTC	CASSLGSSYEQYF
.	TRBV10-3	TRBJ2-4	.	TGTGCCATCAGTGAGGAGGTCAAAGCAAACATTCAGTACTTC	CAISEEVKANIQYF
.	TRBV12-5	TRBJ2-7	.	TGTGCTAGTGGCCTTGACAGGTACGAGCAGTACTTC	CASGLDRYEQYF
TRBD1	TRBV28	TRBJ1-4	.	TGTGCCAGCAGTACGGACAGGGCCAATGAAAAACTGTTTTTT	CASSTDRANEKLFF
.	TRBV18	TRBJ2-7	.	TGTGCCAGCTCACCTCACGGTCCGTACGGGCGCATCTCCTACGAGCAGTACTTC	CASSPHGPYGRISYEQYF
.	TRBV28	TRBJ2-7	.	TGTGCCAGCAGTTTAAGTTTCGGAGGCTACGAGCAGTACTTC	CASSLSFGGYEQYF
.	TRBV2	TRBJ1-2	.	TGTGCCAGCAGTGAGGCAGGGAACTATGGCTACACCTTC	CASSEAGNYGYTF
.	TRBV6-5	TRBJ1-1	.	TGTGCCAGCAGGGAGGGGTCCAAAGCTTTCTTT	CASREGSKAFF
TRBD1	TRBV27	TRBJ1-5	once	TGTGCCAGCAGTTTAAGGACAGGGGGCAATCAGCCCCAGCATTTT	CASSLRTGGNQPQHF
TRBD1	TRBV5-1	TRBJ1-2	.	TGCGCCAGCAGCGTGGACAGGGGTAACTATGGCTACACCTTC	CASSVDRGNYGYTF
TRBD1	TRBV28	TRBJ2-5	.	TGTGCCAGCAGTTTGTTGGGACAGGAACAAGAGACCCAGTACTTC	CASSLLGQEQETQYF
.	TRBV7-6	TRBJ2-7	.	TGTGCCAGTAAACCAGCAGGCTCCTACGAGCAGTACTTC	CASKPAGSYEQYF
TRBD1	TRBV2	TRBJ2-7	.	TGTGCCAGCAGAACCCTCCTGGACAGGGGAACCCCCTACGAGCAGTACTTC	CASRTLLDRGTPYEQYF
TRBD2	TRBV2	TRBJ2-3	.	TGTGCCAGCAGTGAAGTTCTAGCGGGGACGGAAGATACGCAGTATTTT	CASSEVLAGTEDTQYF
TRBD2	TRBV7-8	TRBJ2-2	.	TGTGCCAGCACCTTAGCGGGAGGGTTTCGGGCCGGGGAGCTGTTTTTT	CASTLAGGFRAGELFF
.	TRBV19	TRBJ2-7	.	TGTGCCAGTAGTCACCGCGAGGGTTACGAGCAGTACTTC	CASSHREGYEQYF
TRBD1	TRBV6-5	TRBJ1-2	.	TGTGCCAGCAGGACACAGGGGGCCTATGGCTACACCTTC	CASRTQGAYGYTF
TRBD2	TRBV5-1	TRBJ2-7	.	TGCGCCAGCAGCCTAAGGACCCCGGGACTAGGTCTCTACGAGCAGTACTTC	CASSLRTPGLGLYEQYF
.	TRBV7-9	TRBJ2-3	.	TGTGCCAGCAGCTTAATGAGCACAGATACGCAGTATTTT	CASSLMSTDTQYF
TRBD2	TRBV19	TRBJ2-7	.	TGTGCCAGTAGTATCAGCGGGAGCTCCTACGAGCAGTACTTC	CASSISGSSYEQYF
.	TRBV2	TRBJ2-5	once	TGTGCCAGCAGTTTAGGAGGGTTCTCGGAGACCCAGTACTTC	CASSLGGFSETQYF
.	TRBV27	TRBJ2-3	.	TGTGCCAGCAGTTTATACTCCAGGGGGGCAGATACGCAGTATTTT	CASSLYSRGADTQYF
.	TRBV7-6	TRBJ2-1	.	TGTGCCAGCAGCTTAGTATACCATGAGCAGTTCTTC	CASSLVYHEQFF